This is a list of T cell receptor beta chains from one sample in a study of T-cell memory formation after mild COVID-19. TCRdb re-derived calls from the 5' RACE reads in MiXCR, one entry per CDR3 protein. The sample yields hundreds of thousands of distinct CDR3 sequences, about 20% seen once. Material: PBMCs or a T cell subset sorted from them (not recorded which). These receptor sequences come from an adult woman who had mild COVID-19 (a few samples of this study predate the infection). Cell type and time point are not known. Each CDR3 is given with its conserved first and last residue. D genes are given only for firm matches. Expanded clones get a size class; other rows say once, few or many, or leave the size out.

TRBJ2-1 . TRBV5-1 TRBD1 CASRVGQGTNEQFF TGCGCCAGCCGAGTGGGACAGGGGACGAATGAGCAGTTCTTC
TRBJ2-6 medium-sized TRBV4-3 . CASSQDSGTGANVLTF TGCGCCAGCAGCCAAGACTCCGGGACTGGGGCCAACGTCCTGACTTTC
TRBJ2-1 . TRBV7-8 TRBD2 CASSTPSGSTTYNEQFF TGTGCCAGCAGCACCCCTAGCGGGAGCACGACATACAATGAGCAGTTCTTC
TRBJ2-1 . TRBV15 . CATSRDRGGYNEQFF TGTGCCACCAGCAGAGATAGGGGCGGTTACAATGAGCAGTTCTTC
TRBJ1-4 few TRBV2 TRBD1 CASSEDRPDEKLFF TGTGCCAGCAGTGAGGACAGGCCGGATGAAAAACTGTTTTTT
TRBJ1-1 few TRBV6-2/TRBV6-3 TRBD1 CASSLPGQGEAFF TGTGCCAGCAGCCTGCCGGGACAGGGTGAAGCTTTCTTT
TRBJ2-3 . TRBV29-1 . CSVGGASGTDTQYF TGCAGCGTGGGGGGGGCTAGCGGCACAGATACGCAGTATTTT
TRBJ1-5 . TRBV24-1 . CATSGTGNNQPQHF TGTGCCACCAGCGGGACCGGAAACAATCAGCCCCAGCATTTT
TRBJ2-5 . TRBV21-1 . CANIEERPGLAGDPKETQYF TGTGCCAACATTGAAGAAAGGCCGGGACTAGCGGGAGACCCCAAAGAGACCCAGTACTTC
TRBJ1-2 . TRBV6-5 . CASSYSPTLYGYTF TGTGCCAGCAGTTACTCTCCTACGCTTTATGGCTACACCTTC
TRBJ2-2 many TRBV27 . CASSYLPGQLRPGELFF TGTGCCAGCAGCTACCTACCGGGACAACTTCGGCCCGGGGAGCTGTTTTTT
TRBJ2-7 . TRBV13 TRBD2 CASSSSSSGSLYEQYF TGTGCCAGCAGCTCCTCCTCTAGCGGGAGCCTATACGAGCAGTACTTC
TRBJ2-2 . TRBV12-5 TRBD1 CASGLAQKTGGANTGELFF TGTGCTAGTGGTTTGGCCCAAAAAACAGGGGGCGCGAACACCGGGGAGCTGTTTTTT
TRBJ2-5 few TRBV5-5 . CASFRETQYF TGTGCCAGCTTCAGGGAGACCCAGTACTTC
TRBJ1-1 . TRBV12-3/TRBV12-4 . CASSLFPAGLNTEAFF TGTGCCAGCAGTTTATTCCCGGCAGGTCTGAACACTGAAGCTTTCTTT
TRBJ2-2 . TRBV7-6 . CASSPLQGYGELFF TGTGCCAGCAGCCCCCTACAGGGTTACGGGGAGCTGTTTTTT
TRBJ2-5 few TRBV7-9 . CASSLENTQYF TGTGCCAGCAGCTTAGAGAACACCCAGTACTTC
TRBJ2-2 few TRBV27 . CASSSTIYSGELFF TGTGCCAGCAGTTCAACTATTTATTCCGGGGAGCTGTTTTTT
TRBJ2-1 once TRBV11-3 . CASSSRVNGRNYNEQFF TGTGCCAGCAGCTCCCGGGTGAACGGGAGAAACTACAATGAGCAGTTCTTC
TRBJ1-2 . TRBV18 TRBD1 CASSPDREGGYTF TGTGCCAGCTCACCCGACAGGGAGGGTGGCTACACCTTC
TRBJ2-1 . TRBV7-9 . CASSQQGALYNEQFF TGTGCCAGCAGCCAACAGGGTGCCCTTTACAATGAGCAGTTCTTC
TRBJ2-5 few TRBV6-5 TRBD2 CASSQLTSGSWAETQYF TGTGCCAGCAGTCAATTGACTAGCGGGAGTTGGGCAGAGACCCAGTACTTC
TRBJ2-3 . TRBV12-3/TRBV12-4 TRBD2 CASSSASGVFSTDTQYF TGTGCCAGCAGCAGTGCTAGCGGTGTATTTAGCACAGATACGCAGTATTTT
TRBJ2-2 few TRBV7-3 TRBD2 CASSLMGGGAGANTGELFF TGTGCCAGCAGCTTAATGGGCGGGGGAGCGGGGGCCAACACCGGGGAGCTGTTTTTT
TRBJ2-5 once TRBV6-6 . CAVGGGVKVRETQYF TGTGCCGTCGGAGGGGGGGTAAAGGTACGGGAGACCCAGTACTTC
TRBJ2-5 few TRBV18 TRBD2 CASSPLPGGETQYF TGTGCCAGCTCACCGTTGCCGGGAGGAGAGACCCAGTACTTC
TRBJ2-7 many TRBV5-1 TRBD1 CASSLTGGYEQYF TGCGCCAGCAGCTTGACAGGGGGCTACGAGCAGTACTTC
TRBJ2-3 . TRBV25-1 TRBD1 CASSERQGAVTDTQYF TGTGCCAGCAGTGAGAGGCAGGGGGCTGTCACAGATACGCAGTATTTT
TRBJ2-7 many TRBV9 TRBD1 CASSGQGAYEQYF TGTGCCAGCAGCGGACAGGGGGCCTACGAGCAGTACTTC
TRBJ1-1 few TRBV7-9 . CASSLEKFNTEAFF TGTGCCAGCAGCTTAGAAAAGTTTAACACTGAAGCTTTCTTT
TRBJ2-5 . TRBV24-1 . CATSGGRKETQYF TGTGCCACCAGTGGGGGAAGAAAAGAGACCCAGTACTTC
TRBJ2-4 many TRBV5-6 . CASSVAKNIQYF TGTGCCAGCAGCGTAGCCAAAAACATTCAGTACTTC
TRBJ2-3 . TRBV6-5 . CASSKSTSTDTQYF TGTGCCAGCAGTAAAAGTACGTCCACAGATACGCAGTATTTT
TRBJ2-1 few TRBV7-3 . CASGQNFLNEQFF TGTGCCAGTGGACAGAACTTTCTCAATGAGCAGTTCTTC
TRBJ2-3 few TRBV15 TRBD2 CATSRGGREDTQYF TGTGCCACCAGCAGAGGTGGGAGGGAAGATACGCAGTATTTT
TRBJ2-7 . TRBV9 TRBD2 CASTPGGVRDEQYF TGTGCCAGCACCCCGGGGGGGGTTCGTGACGAGCAGTACTTC
TRBJ2-3 . TRBV12-3/TRBV12-4 TRBD2 CASRHLTSGPLNTQYF TGTGCCAGCAGACACCTAACTAGCGGGCCTTTAAATACGCAGTATTTT
TRBJ2-1 . TRBV7-3 . CASSPRKGSYNEQFF TGTGCCAGCAGCCCCCGGAAGGGCTCCTACAATGAGCAGTTCTTC
TRBJ2-1 few TRBV7-6 . CASSSDGVYNEQFF TGTGCCAGCAGCTCAGACGGAGTATACAATGAGCAGTTCTTC
TRBJ2-3 . TRBV6-2/TRBV6-3 TRBD2 CASSYPTAGATDTQYF TGTGCCAGCAGTTATCCTACCGCGGGAGCCACAGATACGCAGTATTTT
TRBJ1-6 . TRBV30 . CAWSASSYNSPLHF TGTGCCTGGAGTGCCAGCTCCTATAATTCACCCCTCCACTTT
TRBJ1-2 . TRBV9 TRBD1 CASSVEDREDYGYTF TGTGCCAGCAGCGTAGAGGACAGGGAGGACTATGGCTACACCTTC
TRBJ1-2 few TRBV12-3/TRBV12-4 . CASSPQNKYYGYTF TGTGCCAGCAGCCCCCAGAACAAATACTATGGCTACACCTTC
TRBJ2-4 few TRBV2 TRBD2 CASSVLRAGGLNIQYF TGTGCCAGCAGTGTCCTCCGAGCGGGGGGCCTAAACATTCAGTACTTC
TRBJ2-6 . TRBV7-8 . CASSLERGIGANVLTF TGTGCCAGCAGCTTGGAACGGGGGATTGGGGCCAACGTCCTGACTTTC
TRBJ2-1 many TRBV7-9 TRBD1 CASSEGSTRQGEQFF TGTGCCAGCAGCGAGGGTAGCACACGACAGGGTGAGCAGTTCTTC
TRBJ1-4 . TRBV2 . CASSRALQTNEKLFF TGTGCCAGCAGTAGGGCATTACAAACTAATGAAAAACTGTTTTTT
TRBJ2-7 many TRBV3-1 TRBD1 CASSPGQTTSEQYF TGTGCCAGCAGCCCGGGACAGACTACGTCCGAGCAGTACTTC
TRBJ2-1 few TRBV5-1 TRBD2 CASGPMIAGVNEQFF TGCGCCAGCGGGCCTATGATAGCGGGAGTGAATGAGCAGTTCTTC
TRBJ2-7 many TRBV11-2 . CASSHRGSYEQYF TGTGCCAGCAGCCACAGAGGCAGCTACGAGCAGTACTTC
TRBJ2-7 few TRBV12-3/TRBV12-4 . CASSPGSSGWREQYF TGTGCCAGCAGCCCCGGGAGCTCGGGTTGGCGCGAGCAGTACTTC
TRBJ1-1 . TRBV4-1 TRBD1 CASSQEGQGRVWAFF TGCGCCAGCAGCCAAGAAGGACAGGGGAGGGTTTGGGCTTTCTTT
TRBJ1-5 . TRBV20-1 TRBD1 CSARAKLRTGLNQPQHF TGCAGTGCTAGAGCCAAACTTCGGACAGGGCTCAATCAGCCCCAGCATTTT
TRBJ1-2 . TRBV7-2 TRBD1 CASSLVEWDRGLRWYGYTF TGTGCCAGCAGCTTAGTGGAATGGGACAGGGGATTGCGTTGGTATGGCTACACCTTC
TRBJ1-5 . TRBV6-4 . CASSDSRGPHSNQPQHF TGTGCCAGCAGTGACTCCAGGGGTCCACATAGCAATCAGCCCCAGCATTTT